This T cell receptor beta chain is from a study of T cells in Graves' hyperthyroidism and ophthalmopathy. Findings and limits, study-wide: Most thyroid clonotypes that were expanded above 0.001 also turned up in blood.

This clonotype has at least ten counts. Its antigen is undetermined. The investigators amplified TCR beta CDR3 regions from RNA transcripts. In the first-round RT-PCR of the TCR CDR3, the HTBI primer set was used. TCRdb recomputed calls from the multiplex PCR reads with MiXCR, one row per CDR3 protein. Among about 510,000 distinct CDR3 sequences listed, approximately 15% were seen once. The CDR3 is 15 amino acids. The trim removed 7 bases at V and 4 bases at J, leaving 13 bases unmatched. From germline, CDR1 is DFQATT and CDR2 SNEGSKA (reference sequence). Sequenced input: blood. The V and J genes are TRBV20-1 and TRBJ2-1; TRBD2 matches 7 bases. The TCR originated in a middle-aged woman with Graves' hyperthyroidism. CDR3 DNA: TGCAGTGTTCAAGGAATCCTAGCGGAGTACAATGAGCAGTTCTTC. Translated: CSVQGILAEYNEQFF.